Following are 12 T cell receptor beta chains from one sample sequenced in a study of blood T cell repertoires in COVID-19. Profiled with immunoSEQ multiplex PCR; TCRdb holds only in-frame clones, not every one. The repertoire holds 56,000 or so clones, with about 85% as singletons. The sequencing sample was made of peripheral blood. Every receptor here comes from a man aged 45-60 years with acute or convalescent COVID-19.

The V call is TRBV28, the J call TRBJ1-5, with 7 bases fitting TRBD1. Germline trimming cut 6 bases from V and 1 base from J; bases unmatched to any gene: 15. The CDR3 runs 18 residues. Germline values: CDR1 MDHEN, CDR2 SYDVKM. The CDR3 region has the DNA TGTGCCAGCAGCAGTATTCGACCCCGGGACAGAAGCAATCAGCCCCAGCATTTT. Amino acids: CASSSIRPRDRSNQPQHF.

This clone came up once. The V gene is TRBV19, the J gene TRBJ2-1; 9 bases line up with TRBD2. The length of the CDR3 is 16 residues. Germline V gene data show CDR1 as LNHDA and CDR2 as SQIVND (reference sequence). Trimming took 7 bases from V and 3 from J; bases not matched to a gene: 10. The CDR3 region is CASNVGGTSSYNEQFF. CDR3 nucleotides: TGTGCCAGTAATGTGGGCGGGACTAGCAGCTACAATGAGCAGTTCTTC.

This chain joins TRBV20-1 and TRBJ1-3, with unresolved D. Trimming took 0 bases from V and 7 from J, leaving 4 bases between them. This CDR3 comprises 11 residues. The germline V gene has CDR1 DFQATT and CDR2 SNEGSKA (reference sequence). CDR3 protein: CSARDPNTIYF. For the CDR3, the DNA is TGCAGTGCTAGAGACCCGAACACCATATATTTT.

V usage is TRBV6-1 and J usage is TRBJ2-7, with 8 positions matching TRBD2. The CDR3 has 17 amino acids. Unmatched junction bases numbered 12, after V lost 0 bases and J lost 5 bases. CDR1 MNHNS and CDR2 SASEGT come from the germline V gene. The CDR3 is CASSEAANRGGPNEQYF. The CDR3 coding sequence is TGTGCCAGCAGTGAAGCGGCGAATCGGGGGGGGCCGAACGAGCAGTACTTC.

The rearrangement links TRBV3-1 (or the pseudogene TRBV3-2) to TRBJ1-6, with D perhaps TRBD1 (5 bases). This CDR3 has 15 amino acids. Germline CDR1 LGHDT, CDR2 YNNKEL (reference sequence). Trimming pared 1 base from V and 7 bases from J, leaving 11 bases between. CDR3 residues: CASSQGGSGNSPLHF. DNA for the CDR3: TGTGCCAGCAGCCAAGGGGGCTCAGGGAATTCACCCCTCCACTTT.

In its sample, this clone was seen a few times. The J gene is TRBJ2-2, the V gene TRBV5-1; 10 positions match TRBD2. V dropped 0 bases and J dropped 4; count of bases not matched to a gene: 6. There are 17 residues in the CDR3. Germline V gives CDR1 SGHRS, CDR2 YFSETQ. In DNA, the CDR3 is TGCGCCAGCAGCTTGGCGCTAGCGGGGGAAACCACCGGGGAGCTGTTTTTT. Its protein product is CASSLALAGETTGELFF.

The chain employs TRBV6-5 and TRBJ1-6; D not certain. This CDR3 has 13 residues. Between the trimmed V and J ends, which lost 9 bases and 7 bases, there was a span of 13 bases. Germline V CDR1 and CDR2: MNHEY, SVGAGI. For the CDR3, the DNA is TGTGCCAGTGACTTAAATAGGAATTCACCCCTCCACTTT. Amino acids: CASDLNRNSPLHF.

CDR3 residues: CATSGLEGGSYNEQFF. The CDR3 DNA follows: TGTGCCACCAGCGGGCTTGAGGGAGGATCCTACAATGAGCAGTTCTTC. The chain joins TRBV15 to TRBJ2-1, with D possibly being TRBD2 (6 bases). The CDR3 runs 16 residues. Germline V CDR1 and CDR2: LNHNV, YYDKDF (reference sequence). Trimming took 5 bases from V and 1 from J, leaving 15 bases between them.

This clone has just a few counts. The chain joins TRBV5-1 to TRBJ2-1; 11 positions match TRBD2. CDR1 is SGHRS, CDR2 YFSETQ, per germline. The CDR3 runs 16 residues. V shed 3 bases and J 9 bases; nucleotides not matched to a gene: 11. The CDR3 reads CASSSLSGRGGGEQFF. The CDR3 DNA is TGCGCCAGCAGCTCCCTTAGCGGGAGGGGAGGGGGTGAGCAGTTCTTC.

This clone appeared once. The chain recombines TRBV7-8 with TRBJ1-4; no firm D call. The CDR3 loop spans 16 amino acids. The germline V gene has CDR1 SGHVS and CDR2 FQNEAQ. V was trimmed by 1 base and J by 5 bases, leaving 14 bases between them. CDR3 in amino acids: CASSLGFGGPNEKLFF. The CDR3 bases are TGTGCCAGCAGCTTAGGGTTCGGCGGGCCGAATGAAAAACTGTTTTTT.

The chain links TRBV10-2 to TRBJ2-5; TRBD1 agrees at 10 bases. The germline V gene has CDR1 WSHSY and CDR2 SAAADI. V dropped 6 bases and J dropped 7; count of bases not matched to a gene: 11. CDR3 length equals 15 residues. CDR3 sequence (DNA): TGCGCCAGCAGGGCCCCTGGGACAGGGGACGGGACCCAGTACTTC. Its translation is CASRAPGTGDGTQYF.

This rearrangement joins TRBV5-1 to TRBJ2-2; 7 nucleotides match TRBD1. This CDR3 is 15 amino acids long. The V gene end was trimmed by 3 bases and the J gene end by 5 bases; junction bases not matched to a gene: 7. Germline-derived CDR1 and CDR2 are SGHRS and YFSETQ. CDR3 residues: CASSSTGLGTGELFF. In DNA, the CDR3 is TGCGCCAGCAGCTCGACAGGGTTAGGGACCGGGGAGCTGTTTTTT.